Included here is one T cell receptor beta chain sequence, with context. The protocol was immunoSEQ multiplex PCR, while the TCRdb copy is restricted to in-frame clones and leaves out a portion. The sample carries 65,000 to 90,000 clones, roughly 95% recorded once. The sample belongs to a study of human thymus T cells. V was trimmed by 0 bases and J by 1 base, leaving 8 bases between them. Looked up from germline, CDR1 is LGHNA and CDR2 is YSLEER. The CDR3 spans 15 residues. Resections obtained during corrective heart surgery supplied the thymus tissue. The V gene is TRBV4-3, the J gene TRBJ2-3; the D is unclear. Input material: thymus tissue. The source is a girl under two years old with a congenital heart defect but otherwise immunologically healthy. The CDR3, as DNA: TGCGCCAGCAGCCAAGATACCCAACGCACAGATACGCAGTATTTT. Amino acids: CASSQDTQRTDTQYF.